Below, 23 T cell receptor beta chains from the same sample are listed, as sequenced in a study of blood T cells in healthy people across ages. Combining a sample-barcoded 5' primer with a J-beta primer mix, a second PCR ran for 7 to 11 cycles. Using its own MiXCR run on the 5' RACE reads, TCRdb lists one record per CDR3 protein. The repertoire holds fewer than 1,200,000 distinct CDR3 sequences, under 30% seen once, with about 0.69% in the top ten. These data also formed part of another study, on T cells of mothers and their children.

Source material: blood. The receptors derive from a girl aged 2-10 years in good health.

The chain has TRBV25-1 and TRBJ2-1; tentative D call: TRBD2 (5 bases). Germline lookup yields CDR1 MGHDK and CDR2 SYGVNS. This CDR3 region has 14 residues. V was pared by 6 bases and J by 5 bases, with 14 bases between. The CDR3 loop is CASSLPGLHNEQFF. The CDR3 coding sequence is TGTGCCAGCAGCCTTCCGGGGTTACACAATGAGCAGTTCTTC.

The table lists this clonotype with a few counts. The chain is built from TRBV28 and TRBJ2-5; D is possibly TRBD1 (6 bases). TRBJ2-7 explains the end of the DNA better; the J call may be wrong. Germline V gene sequence: CDR1 MDHEN, CDR2 SYDVKM. The CDR3 sequence is 19 residues long. The CDR3 DNA is TGTGCCAGCAGTTTACCAGTTTCGTTGGGGGCGCCCAGTAGGTACGAGCAGTACTTC. Its translation is CASSLPVSLGAPSRYEQYF.

This clonotype occurred a few times. This chain joins TRBV7-6 and TRBJ2-5, with 7 nucleotides matching TRBD2. Near its end, the DNA agrees better with TRBJ2-7, so the J call may be wrong. Germline lookup yields CDR1 SGHVS and CDR2 FNYEAQ. CDR3 length equals 18 residues. In DNA, the CDR3 is TGTGCCAGCAGCTTGGCCCCCCTTGGGCGGGAGAGCTCCTACGAGCAGTACTTC. This translates into CASSLAPLGRESSYEQYF.

This clonotype was detected only a few times. This chain joins TRBV7-2 and TRBJ1-2; D is possibly TRBD1 (5 bases). Germline V gene data show CDR1 as SGHTA and CDR2 as FQGNSA. V was trimmed by 5 bases and J by 2 bases, leaving 15 bases between them. CDR3 length: 15 residues. The CDR3 bases are TGTGCCAGCAGCCCGCGGACATGGACCAACTATGGCTACACCTTC. It is translated as CASSPRTWTNYGYTF.

In this sample, this clonotype turned up a few times. The genes are TRBV14 and TRBJ2-3, with 10 bases identical to TRBD2. There are 16 residues in the CDR3. The V gene's germline CDR1 is SGHDN and CDR2 FVKESK. With V trimmed by 4 bases and J by 2 bases, 6 bases remained unmatched. In nucleotides, the CDR3 is TGTGCCAGCAGCCCAAAACTAGCGGGGACCACAGATACGCAGTATTTT. This gives the protein CASSPKLAGTTDTQYF.

A few counts support this clonotype. The chain couples TRBV4-2 to TRBJ2-3, with a possible D match to TRBD1 (6 bases). From germline, CDR1 is LGHNA and CDR2 YNFKEQ. The CDR3 extends over 16 amino acids. V lost 1 base, J lost 5 bases, and 16 bases lay in between. The CDR3 nucleotides read TGTGCCAGCAGCCAAGCTGCAACGCTGGACAGAGATACGCAGTATTTT. This translates into CASSQAATLDRDTQYF.

This clonotype has only a few counts. The genes are TRBV6-5 and TRBJ1-1, with 9 positions matching TRBD1. The CDR3 sequence is 14 residues long. Germline values: CDR1 MNHEY, CDR2 SVGAGI. V gave up 6 bases and J gave up 5 bases; unmatched junction bases: 7. This chain's CDR3 is CASRYTGGNTEAFF. DNA for the CDR3: TGTGCCAGCAGATATACAGGGGGCAATACTGAAGCTTTCTTT.

The chain employs TRBV12-3 or TRBV12-4 and TRBJ2-3; 9 nucleotides align to TRBD1. The length of the CDR3 is 16 residues. V was pared by 6 bases and J by 2 bases, with 9 bases of the junction left unmatched. The CDR3 sequence: CASRTPGQGFTDTQYF. CDR3 DNA sequence: TGTGCCAGCAGAACCCCGGGACAGGGCTTCACAGATACGCAGTATTTT.

This clonotype was counted between two and nine times. This chain joins TRBV5-1 and TRBJ2-2; D is perhaps TRBD2 (6 bases). Germline V gene sequence: CDR1 SGHRS, CDR2 YFSETQ. This CDR3 is built from 17 residues. Between the trimmed V and J ends, which lost 4 bases and 2 bases, there was a span of 18 bases. This chain's CDR3 is CASSLTRTTTNTGELFF. DNA for the CDR3: TGCGCCAGCAGCCTCACCCGGACTACTACTAACACCGGGGAGCTGTTTTTT.

V gene TRBV28 combines with J gene TRBJ2-5; 10 nucleotides line up with TRBD1. Losses at the gene ends were 3 bases for V and 7 bases for J; bases not matched to a gene: 5. This CDR3 is 14 amino acids long. CDR1 is MDHEN, CDR2 SYDVKM, per germline. The CDR3, as DNA: TGTGCCAGCAGTTTGGGGACAGGGGTCAGGACCCAGTACTTC. Translation: CASSLGTGVRTQYF.

This clonotype was observed many times. The chain couples TRBV27 to TRBJ1-4, with a tentative D call TRBD1 (6 bases). The CDR3 runs 13 residues. V was trimmed by 3 bases and J by 5 bases, leaving 7 bases between them. Germline-derived CDR1 and CDR2 are MNHEY and SMNVEV (reference sequence). This chain's CDR3 is CASSLGANEKLFF. The CDR3 DNA is TGTGCCAGCAGTTTGGGGGCGAATGAAAAACTGTTTTTT.

About this clonotype: Sequence at one end of the junction differs from germline and may be a read error. V and J are TRBV3-1 and TRBJ2-1, with D possibly being TRBD1 or TRBD2 (5 bases each). The CDR3 has 17 residues. The germline gives CDR1 LGHDT, CDR2 YNNKEL (reference sequence). CDR3 protein: CPSSQVYAGRTFNEQFF. The CDR3 nucleotides are TGTCCCAGCAGCCAAGTTTACGCAGGGCGGACTTTCAATGAGCAGTTCTTC.

The rearrangement links TRBV5-1 to TRBJ1-6; the D gene is possibly TRBD1 (5 bases). The V end lost 8 bases, the J end lost 9 bases, and 21 bases lay between the germline ends. CDR3 length: 15 amino acids. Germline V gives CDR1 SGHRS, CDR2 YFSETQ. CDR3 amino acids: CASDPTGPASSPLHF. The CDR3 DNA is TGCGCCAGTGACCCGACGGGACCGGCGAGTTCACCCCTCCACTTT.

The rearrangement links TRBV29-1 to TRBJ1-1; D call uncertain. CDR1 and CDR2 from the germline V gene are SQVTM and ANQGSEA. CDR3 length: 12 amino acids. Trimming stripped 4 bases from V and 3 bases from J, with 9 bases between. For the CDR3, the DNA is TGCAGCGTTGGCGGTCTTTACACTGAAGCTTTCTTT. This sequence encodes CSVGGLYTEAFF.

This clonotype was detected only a few times. The J gene is TRBJ2-4, the V gene TRBV4-1; D call uncertain. The germline V gene encodes CDR1 MGHRA and CDR2 YSYEKL. This CDR3 region has 16 residues. V was cut by 5 bases and J by 0 bases, with 14 bases left in between. The CDR3 is CASSDLTRLAKNIQYF. The CDR3 bases are TGCGCCAGCAGCGACCTGACACGTTTAGCCAAAAACATTCAGTACTTC.

This rearrangement joins TRBV29-1 to TRBJ2-2, with 8 positions matching TRBD1. V dropped 7 bases and J dropped 5; count of bases not matched to a gene: 9. The V gene's germline CDR1 is SQVTM and CDR2 ANQGSEA. CDR3 length: 14 residues. This CDR3 reads CSAPTGEVTGELFF. As DNA, the CDR3 is TGCAGCGCTCCGACAGGGGAAGTTACCGGGGAGCTGTTTTTT.

This rearrangement joins TRBV7-2 to TRBJ2-2; possible D gene TRBD2, 6 bases. Germline V gene lookup returns CDR1 SGHTA and CDR2 FQGNSA. The CDR3 covers 14 residues. V was pared by 6 bases and J by 7 bases, with 15 bases between. The DNA of the CDR3 is TGTGCCAGCAGGCCCAACGGGGGAAACGGGGAGCTGTTTTTT. This codes for CASRPNGGNGELFF.

In its sample, this clonotype was seen many times. The chain links TRBV12-3 or TRBV12-4 to TRBJ2-4; D remains unclear. The V end was cut by 3 bases, the J end by 0 bases, with 6 bases between. The CDR3 sequence is 14 residues long. CDR3 DNA: TGTGCCAGCAGTTTTAGTGGAGCCAAAAACATTCAGTACTTC. Translation: CASSFSGAKNIQYF.

The rearrangement links TRBV5-1 to TRBJ1-1; the D is unclear. The V gene's germline CDR1 is SGHRS and CDR2 YFSETQ. V was shortened by 6 bases and J by 1 base, with 13 bases between the two germline ends. The CDR3 contains 14 residues. CDR3 residues: CASKADLANTEAFF. CDR3 DNA sequence: TGCGCCAGCAAGGCGGACCTTGCGAACACTGAAGCTTTCTTT.

This chain connects TRBV6-5 to TRBJ2-1, with D maybe TRBD2 (5 bases). V shed 7 bases and J shed 4 bases, with 17 bases lying between them. The CDR3 length is 15 residues. Germline loops: CDR1 MNHEY, CDR2 SVGAGI. CDR3 residues: CASIPGPWRYNEQFF. In nucleotides, the CDR3 is TGTGCCAGCATTCCCGGGCCATGGAGGTACAATGAGCAGTTCTTC.

In this sample, this clonotype turned up a few times. The chain employs TRBV24-1 and TRBJ2-1; TRBD2 agrees at 7 bases. The CDR3 has 17 residues. From germline, CDR1 is KGHDR and CDR2 SFDVKD. V lost 5 bases and J lost 0; bases outside the gene matches: 9. Here the CDR3 DNA reads TGTGCCACCAGTGGCGGGAGAGCGTTGAGCTCCTACAATGAGCAGTTCTTC. This sequence encodes CATSGGRALSSYNEQFF.

The chain couples TRBV7-6 to TRBJ1-1; 8 bases align to TRBD1. CDR3 length equals 15 residues. CDR1 is SGHVS and CDR2 is FNYEAQ in the germline V gene. The junction had 6 bases not matched to a gene; V was cut back by 5 bases and J by 1 base. Here the CDR3 DNA reads TGTGCCAGCAGCACCCGACAGGGGAGGAACACTGAAGCTTTCTTT. Protein sequence: CASSTRQGRNTEAFF.

The chain has TRBV5-6 and TRBJ2-7; D assignment may be TRBD1 or TRBD2 (5 bases each). Trimming removed 4 bases at V and 0 bases at J, with 14 bases between. Germline V lookup: CDR1 SGHDT, CDR2 YYEEEE. The CDR3 consists of 15 residues. The CDR3 region has the DNA TGTGCCAGCAGCCCCATGGGGACCAGCTCCTACGAGCAGTACTTC. Translated: CASSPMGTSSYEQYF.